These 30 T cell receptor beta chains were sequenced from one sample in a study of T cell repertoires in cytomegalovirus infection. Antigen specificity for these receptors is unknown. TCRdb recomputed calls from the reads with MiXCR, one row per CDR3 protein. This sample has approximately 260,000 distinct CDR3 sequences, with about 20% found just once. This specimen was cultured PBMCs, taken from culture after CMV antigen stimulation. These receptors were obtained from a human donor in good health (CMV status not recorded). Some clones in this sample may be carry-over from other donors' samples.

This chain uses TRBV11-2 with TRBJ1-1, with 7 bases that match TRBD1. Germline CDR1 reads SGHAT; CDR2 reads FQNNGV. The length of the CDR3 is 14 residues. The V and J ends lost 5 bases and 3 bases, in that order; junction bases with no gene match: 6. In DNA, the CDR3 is TGTGCCAGCAGCCCCGGGACAGCGCACACTGAAGCTTTCTTT. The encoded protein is CASSPGTAHTEAFF. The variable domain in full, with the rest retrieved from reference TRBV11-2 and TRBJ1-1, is EAGVAQSPRYKIIEKRQSVAFWCNPISGHATLYWYQQILGQGPKLLIQFQNNGVVDDSQLPKDRFSAERLKGVDSTLKIQPAKLEDSAVYLCASSPGTAHTEAFFGQGTRLTVV.

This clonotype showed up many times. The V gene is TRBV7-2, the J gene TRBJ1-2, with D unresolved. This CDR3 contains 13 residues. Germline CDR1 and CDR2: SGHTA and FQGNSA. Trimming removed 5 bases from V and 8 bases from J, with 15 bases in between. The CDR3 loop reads CASSPVSGSGYTF. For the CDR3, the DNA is TGTGCCAGCAGCCCCGTTAGTGGGAGCGGCTACACCTTC. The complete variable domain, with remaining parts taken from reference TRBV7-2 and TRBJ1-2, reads GAGVSQSPSNKVTEKGKDVELRCDPISGHTALYWYRQSLGQGLEFLIYFQGNSAPDKSGLPSDRFSAERTGGSVSTLTIQRTQQEDSAVYLCASSPVSGSGYTFGSGTRLTVV.

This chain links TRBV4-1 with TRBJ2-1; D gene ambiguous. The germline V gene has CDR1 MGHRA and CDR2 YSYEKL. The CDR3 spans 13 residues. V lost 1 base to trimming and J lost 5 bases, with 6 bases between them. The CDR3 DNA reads TGCGCCAGCAGCCAAGTACTCCACAATGAGCAGTTCTTC. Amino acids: CASSQVLHNEQFF.

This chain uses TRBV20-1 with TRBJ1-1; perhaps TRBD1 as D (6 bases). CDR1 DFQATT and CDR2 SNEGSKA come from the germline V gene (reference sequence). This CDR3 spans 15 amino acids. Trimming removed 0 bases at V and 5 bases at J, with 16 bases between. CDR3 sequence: CSARDEGVSRTEAFF. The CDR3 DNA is TGCAGTGCTAGAGATGAGGGGGTAAGCCGGACTGAAGCTTTCTTT.

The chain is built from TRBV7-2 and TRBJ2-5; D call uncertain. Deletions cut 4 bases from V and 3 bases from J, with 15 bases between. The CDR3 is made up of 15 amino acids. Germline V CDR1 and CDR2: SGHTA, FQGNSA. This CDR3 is CASSSARVHKETQYF. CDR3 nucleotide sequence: TGTGCCAGCAGCTCCGCGAGAGTTCATAAAGAGACCCAGTACTTC.

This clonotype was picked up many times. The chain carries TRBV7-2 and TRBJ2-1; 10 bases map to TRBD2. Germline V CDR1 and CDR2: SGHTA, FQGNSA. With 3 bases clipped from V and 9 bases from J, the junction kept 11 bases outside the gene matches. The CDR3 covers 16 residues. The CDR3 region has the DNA TGTGCCAGCAGCTTCGTCGGGACTAGCGTCGTCAGTGAGCAGTTCTTC. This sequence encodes CASSFVGTSVVSEQFF.

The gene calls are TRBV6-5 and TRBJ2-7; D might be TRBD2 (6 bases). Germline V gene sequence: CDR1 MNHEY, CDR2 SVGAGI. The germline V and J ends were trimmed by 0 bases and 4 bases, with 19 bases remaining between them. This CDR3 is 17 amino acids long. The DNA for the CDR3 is TGTGCCAGCAGTTACTCGAGACGGGCAGGGAGGACGTACGAGCAGTACTTC. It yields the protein CASSYSRRAGRTYEQYF.

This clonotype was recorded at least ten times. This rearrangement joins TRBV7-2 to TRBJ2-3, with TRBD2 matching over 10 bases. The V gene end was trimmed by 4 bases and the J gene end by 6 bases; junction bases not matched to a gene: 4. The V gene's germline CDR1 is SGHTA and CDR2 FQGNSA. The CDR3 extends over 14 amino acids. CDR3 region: CASSSTSGEDTQYF. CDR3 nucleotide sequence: TGTGCCAGCAGCTCCACTAGCGGGGAGGATACGCAGTATTTT.

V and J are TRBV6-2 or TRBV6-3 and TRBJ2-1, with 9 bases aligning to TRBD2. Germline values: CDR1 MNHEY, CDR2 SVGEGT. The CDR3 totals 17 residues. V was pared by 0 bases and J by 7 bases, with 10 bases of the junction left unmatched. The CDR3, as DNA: TGTGCCAGCAGTTACTCATATCCGGGACTAGCTCAAAATGAGCAGTTCTTC. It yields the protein CASSYSYPGLAQNEQFF.

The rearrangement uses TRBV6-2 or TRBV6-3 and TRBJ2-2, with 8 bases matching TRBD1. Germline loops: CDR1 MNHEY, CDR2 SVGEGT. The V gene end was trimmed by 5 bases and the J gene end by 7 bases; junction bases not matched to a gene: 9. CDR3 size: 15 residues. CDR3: CASSPDRVNYGELFF. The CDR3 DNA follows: TGTGCCAGCAGTCCGGACAGGGTTAATTACGGGGAGCTGTTTTTT.

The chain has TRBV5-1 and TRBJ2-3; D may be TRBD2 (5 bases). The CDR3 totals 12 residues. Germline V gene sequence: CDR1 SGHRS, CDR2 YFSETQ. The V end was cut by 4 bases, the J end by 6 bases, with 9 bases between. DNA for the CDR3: TGCGCCAGCAGCCGGGGTGTGGATACGCAGTATTTT. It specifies CASSRGVDTQYF.

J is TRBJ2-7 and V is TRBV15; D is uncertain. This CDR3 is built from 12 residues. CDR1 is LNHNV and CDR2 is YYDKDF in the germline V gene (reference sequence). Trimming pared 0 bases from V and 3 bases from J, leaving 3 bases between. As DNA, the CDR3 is TGTGCCACCAGCAGAGATCGCTACGAGCAGTACGTC. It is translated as CATSRDRYEQYV.

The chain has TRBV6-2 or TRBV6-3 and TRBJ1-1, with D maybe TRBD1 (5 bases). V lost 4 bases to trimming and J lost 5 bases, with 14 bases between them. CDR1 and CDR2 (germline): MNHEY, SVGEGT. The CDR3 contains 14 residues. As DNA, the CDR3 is TGTGCCAGCAGTTCAAGGGCCGGGGGGACTGAAGCTTTCTTT. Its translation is CASSSRAGGTEAFF.

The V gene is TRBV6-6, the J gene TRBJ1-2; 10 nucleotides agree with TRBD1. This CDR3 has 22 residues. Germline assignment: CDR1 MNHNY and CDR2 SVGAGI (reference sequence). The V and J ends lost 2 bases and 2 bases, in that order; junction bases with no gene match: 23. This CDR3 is CASSYTSPGSRIADRGNYGYTF. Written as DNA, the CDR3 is TGTGCCAGCAGTTACACCTCCCCGGGTTCGAGGATAGCGGACAGGGGGAACTATGGCTACACCTTC.

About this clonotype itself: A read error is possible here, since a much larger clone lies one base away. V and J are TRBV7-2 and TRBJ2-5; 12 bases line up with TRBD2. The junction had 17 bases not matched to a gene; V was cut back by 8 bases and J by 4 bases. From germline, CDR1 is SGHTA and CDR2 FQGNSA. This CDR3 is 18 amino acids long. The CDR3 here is CASGLLLLAGGRGETQYF. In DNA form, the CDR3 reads TGTGCCAGCGGCCTCCTACTTCTAGCGGGAGGGCGGGGAGAGACCCAGTACTTC.

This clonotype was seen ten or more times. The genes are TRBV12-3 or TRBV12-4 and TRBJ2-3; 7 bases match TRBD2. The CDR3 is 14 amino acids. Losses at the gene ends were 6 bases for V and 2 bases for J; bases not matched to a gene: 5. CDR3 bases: TGTGCCAGCAGACTCGGACTAGTCACAGATACGCAGTATTTT. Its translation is CASRLGLVTDTQYF.

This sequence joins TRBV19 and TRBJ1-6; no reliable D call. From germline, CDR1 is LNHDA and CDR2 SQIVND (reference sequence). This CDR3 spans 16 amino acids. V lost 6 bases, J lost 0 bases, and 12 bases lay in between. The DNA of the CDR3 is TGTGCCAGTAGAAAAGGGCTAAGCTCCTATAATTCACCCCTCCACTTT. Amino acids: CASRKGLSSYNSPLHF.

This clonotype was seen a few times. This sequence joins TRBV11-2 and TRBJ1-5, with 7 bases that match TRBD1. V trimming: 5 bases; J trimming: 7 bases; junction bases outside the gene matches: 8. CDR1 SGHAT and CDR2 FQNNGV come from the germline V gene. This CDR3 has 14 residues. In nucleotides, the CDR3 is TGTGCCAGCAGCCCTAACAGGGGAGGCCAGCCCCAGCATTTT. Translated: CASSPNRGGQPQHF.

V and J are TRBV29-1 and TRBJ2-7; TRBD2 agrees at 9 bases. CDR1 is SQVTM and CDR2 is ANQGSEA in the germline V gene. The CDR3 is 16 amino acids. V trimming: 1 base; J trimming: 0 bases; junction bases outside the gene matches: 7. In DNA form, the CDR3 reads TGCAGCGTTGAAGTCCCGAGCGGGAGGTACTCCTACGAGCAGTACTTC. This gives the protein CSVEVPSGRYSYEQYF.

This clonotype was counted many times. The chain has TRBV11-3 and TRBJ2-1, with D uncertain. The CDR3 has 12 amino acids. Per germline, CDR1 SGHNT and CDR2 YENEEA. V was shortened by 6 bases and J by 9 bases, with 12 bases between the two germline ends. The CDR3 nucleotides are TGTGCCAGCAGGTCCACGTACGGTGAGCAGTTCTTC. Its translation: CASRSTYGEQFF. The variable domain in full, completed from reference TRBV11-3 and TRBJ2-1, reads EAGVVQSPRYKIIEKKQPVAFWCNPISGHNTLYWYLQNLGQGPELLIRYENEEAVDDSQLPKDRFSAERLKGVDSTLKIQPAELGDSAVYLCASRSTYGEQFFGPGTRLTVL.

CDR3 sequence (DNA): TGTGCCAGCAGCCAAACAGGGACCGATCAGCCCCAGCATTTT. Translation: CASSQTGTDQPQHF. The V and J genes are TRBV5-6 and TRBJ1-5; the D gene is possibly TRBD1 (6 bases). Trimming took 4 bases from V and 5 from J, leaving 13 bases between them. This CDR3 has 14 residues. In germline, CDR1 is SGHDT, CDR2 YYEEEE.

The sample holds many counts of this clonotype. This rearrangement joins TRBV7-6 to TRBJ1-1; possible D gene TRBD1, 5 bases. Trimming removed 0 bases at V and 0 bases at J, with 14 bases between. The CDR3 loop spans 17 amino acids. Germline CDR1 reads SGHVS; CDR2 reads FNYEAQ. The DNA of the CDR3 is TGTGCCAGCAGCTTAGCCCACAGGCGACTAATGAACACTGAAGCTTTCTTT. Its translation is CASSLAHRRLMNTEAFF.

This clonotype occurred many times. CDR3 loop: CASSPPGHLLGNTIYF. CDR3 nucleotide sequence: TGTGCCAGCAGTCCACCAGGACACCTTCTTGGAAACACCATATATTTT. This sequence joins TRBV12-3 or TRBV12-4 and TRBJ1-3, with TRBD1 as a possible D gene (5 bases). The V and J ends lost 5 bases and 3 bases respectively, with 17 bases between them. The CDR3 loop spans 16 amino acids.

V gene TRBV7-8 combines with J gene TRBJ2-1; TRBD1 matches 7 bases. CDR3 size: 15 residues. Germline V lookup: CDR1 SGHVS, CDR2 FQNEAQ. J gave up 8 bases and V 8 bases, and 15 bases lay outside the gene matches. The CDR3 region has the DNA TGTGCCAGCCTCCGACCTTTGACAGGGCTTGATGAGCAGTTCTTC. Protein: CASLRPLTGLDEQFF. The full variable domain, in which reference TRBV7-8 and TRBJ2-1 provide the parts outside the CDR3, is GAGVSQSPRYKVAKRGQDVALRCDPISGHVSLFWYQQALGQGPEFLTYFQNEAQLDKSGLPSDRFFAERPEGSVSTLKIQRTQQEDSAVYLCASLRPLTGLDEQFFGPGTRLTVL.

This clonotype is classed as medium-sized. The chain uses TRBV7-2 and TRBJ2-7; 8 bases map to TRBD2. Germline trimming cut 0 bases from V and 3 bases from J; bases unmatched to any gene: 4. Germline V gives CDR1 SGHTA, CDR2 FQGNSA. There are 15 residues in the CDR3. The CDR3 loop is CASSLARGGLYEQYF. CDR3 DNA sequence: TGTGCCAGCAGCTTAGCTCGGGGGGGACTCTACGAGCAGTACTTC.

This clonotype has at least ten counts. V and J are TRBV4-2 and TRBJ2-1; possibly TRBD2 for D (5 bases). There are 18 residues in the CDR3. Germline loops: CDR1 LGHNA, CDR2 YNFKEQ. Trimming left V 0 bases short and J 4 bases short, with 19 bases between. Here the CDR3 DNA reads TGTGCCAGCAGCCAAGATGCGTCAGGAACTAGTGGTTACAATGAGCAGTTCTTC. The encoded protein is CASSQDASGTSGYNEQFF.

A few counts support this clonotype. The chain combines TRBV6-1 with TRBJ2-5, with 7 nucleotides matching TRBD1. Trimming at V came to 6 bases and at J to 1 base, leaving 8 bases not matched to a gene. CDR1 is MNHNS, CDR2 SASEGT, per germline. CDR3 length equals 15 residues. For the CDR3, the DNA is TGTGCCAGCAGGAGGACAGGCACGCTCCAAGAGACCCAGTACTTC. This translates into CASRRTGTLQETQYF.

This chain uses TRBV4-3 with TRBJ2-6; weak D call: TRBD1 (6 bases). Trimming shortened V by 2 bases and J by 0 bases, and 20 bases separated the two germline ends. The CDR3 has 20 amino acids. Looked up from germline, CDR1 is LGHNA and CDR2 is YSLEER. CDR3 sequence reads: CASSQRTGYQINSGANVLTF. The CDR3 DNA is TGCGCCAGCAGCCAACGCACAGGGTACCAAATCAACTCTGGGGCCAACGTCCTGACTTTC.

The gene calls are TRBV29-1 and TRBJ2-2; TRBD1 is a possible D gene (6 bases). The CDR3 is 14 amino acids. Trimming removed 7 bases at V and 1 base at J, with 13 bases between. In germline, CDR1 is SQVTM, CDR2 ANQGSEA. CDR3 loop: CSAGVGQNTGELFF. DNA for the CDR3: TGCAGCGCTGGAGTGGGACAGAACACCGGGGAGCTGTTTTTT.

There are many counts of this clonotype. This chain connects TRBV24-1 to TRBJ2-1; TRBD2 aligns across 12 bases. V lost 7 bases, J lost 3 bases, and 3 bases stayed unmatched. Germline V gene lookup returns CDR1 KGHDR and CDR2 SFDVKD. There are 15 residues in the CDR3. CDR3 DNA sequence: TGTGCCACCAGCCCGACTAGCGGGAGCTACAATGAGCAGTTCTTC. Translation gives CATSPTSGSYNEQFF.